This T cell receptor beta chain was captured by sequencing in a study of blood T cell repertoires in COVID-19. Whole-study context: T cells, B-cell-depleted T cells, or PBMCs provided the cDNA or gDNA that served as material.

In the case of this clone: Sequence at one end of the junction differs from germline and may be a read error.

CDR3 size: 18 residues. Germline assignment: CDR1 SEHNR and CDR2 FQNEAQ (reference sequence). Enrollees, about 18 to 89 years old, lived in about two dozen US areas. Assignment of participants to cohorts was predicated upon participant-reported clinical history. Per the authors' pipeline: Estimation of nucleated cell counts relied on the amplification of reference gene primers. Clones were sequenced by immunoSEQ multiplex PCR, and TCRdb holds only the in-frame ones, with some missing. V, J and clone size reflect that table, while D and trimming were determined from the DNA. The sample lists 300,000 to 350,000 clones; 86% were seen once.

The receptor was derived from a middle-aged woman with acute COVID-19. The chain links TRBV7-9 to TRBJ1-4; 12 bases line up with TRBD1. Sequenced sample: PBMCs or T cells enriched from blood (not recorded which). In DNA, the CDR3 is TGTGCCAGCAGCCTAGCCGGGACAGGGGGCTCGGGGAATGAAAAACTGTTTTTT. It codes for CASSLAGTGGSGNEKLFF. The full variable domain, in which reference TRBV7-9 and TRBJ1-4 provide the parts outside the CDR3, is DTGVSQNPRHKITKRGQNVTFRCDPISEHNRLYWYRQTLGQGPEFLTYFQNEAQLEKSRLLSDRFSAERPKGSFSTLEIQRTEQGDSAMYLCASSLAGTGGSGNEKLFFGSGTQLSVL.